The sequence of this T cell receptor (beta chain) was determined in a study of T cell responses to AZD1222 COVID-19 vaccine. Study-wide findings and caveats: Baseline seropositivity characterized only a handful of AZD1222 recipients. Possibly, clonal diversity was underestimated; donors were largely white British and included more females. Spike-specific TCR repertoires showed rising breadth and depth after two AZD1222 doses.

Notes on this clone: Its antigen is not identified.

TCRdb keeps only in-frame clones here, not all; method: immunoSEQ multiplex PCR. In the table there are roughly 150,000 clones, 90% to 95% of which are singletons. CDR1 is ENHRY and CDR2 is SYGVKD in the germline V gene. V was pared by 0 bases and J by 2 bases, with 3 bases of the junction left unmatched. The CDR3 contains 15 residues. This sequence joins TRBV10-3 and TRBJ1-1; 7 nucleotides line up with TRBD1. The receptor comes from an adult who received the AZD1222 COVID-19 vaccine. The sample here was peripheral blood, taken 28 days after the second AZD1222 dose. DNA of the CDR3: TGTGCCATCAGTGAGTCGGGACAGCCAAACACTGAAGCTTTCTTT. Translated: CAISESGQPNTEAFF.